This T cell receptor beta chain was profiled in a study of naive and memory T cell subsets. Germline V lookup: CDR1 SQVTM, CDR2 ANQGSEA. V dropped 1 base and J dropped 7 bases, with 11 bases sitting between them. The length of the CDR3 is 13 residues. In this sample, this clonotype turned up many times. Its antigen is undetermined. CMV status came from CD4+ T cell IFNgamma after overnight CMV lysate stimulation of fresh PBMCs. Cells stained for CD3, CD4, CD8, CD45RA, CD27 and viability were sorted into four CD45RA/CD27 subsets. An equimolar mix of two oligonucleotides served as the beta constant-region primer for TRBC1 and TRBC2. Ligated cDNA was amplified by four rounds of PCR with nested alpha and beta constant-region primers and SP2. TCRdb fed the UMI-ligation and nested PCR reads into MiXCR, producing one record per CDR3 protein. The top ten clones hold approximately 0.14% of a sample with roughly 100,000 distinct CDR3 sequences, approximately 11% of them seen once.

Study-wide results and caveats: Especially in CD8 cells, naive repertoires contained a few larger clonotypes, possibly CD45RA-re-expressing memory cells. Clonotypes here are unpaired alpha or beta chain sequences. In CD4 and CD8 cells, diversity dropped from naive through EMRA.

The sequenced sample consisted of naive CD4+ T cells from blood. The TCR sequence derives from a human donor in good health. The chain carries TRBV29-1 and TRBJ2-1; no reliable D call. The CDR3 region has the DNA TGCAGCGTTGAAGCGTCCCTGGGGAATGAGCAGTTCTTC. The encoded protein is CSVEASLGNEQFF.